This TCR beta chain was recorded in a study of blood T cell repertoires in COVID-19. Study-level background: There were acute and convalescent COVID-19 samples, and they came from the United States, Italy and Spain. PBMCs, B-cell-depleted T cells, or T cells provided the cDNA or gDNA that made up the material.

Two negative PCRs, clearance, or symptom resolution had been documented for recovered Cohort 3 donors. Per the authors' pipeline: Amplification with reference gene primers provided the estimates of nucleated cell counts. Profiled with immunoSEQ multiplex PCR; TCRdb holds only in-frame clones, not every one. That table furnishes V, J and clone size, whereas the DNA furnished D and trimming. The table has approximately 240,000 clones, just over 90% seen once. V was shortened by 1 base and J by 0 bases, with 19 bases between the two germline ends. Per the germline V gene, CDR1 is LNHDA and CDR2 is SQIVND (reference sequence). This CDR3 spans 19 amino acids.

This rearrangement joins TRBV19 to TRBJ1-3; TRBD1 is a possible D gene (5 bases). The origin of this receptor is a woman under 30 who had recovered from COVID-19. The sequenced sample consisted of PBMCs or T cells enriched from blood (not recorded which). The CDR3 loop reads CASSIGHRPGAFSGNTIYF. The CDR3 nucleotides read TGTGCCAGTAGTATAGGACACCGACCTGGGGCCTTCTCTGGAAACACCATATATTTT.